Each of the 18 T cell receptor beta chains below was sequenced from the same sample in a study of cytomegalovirus exposure and HLA in healthy donors. The method was immunoSEQ multiplex PCR; TCRdb's version includes in-frame clones alone and lacks a portion of them. The table records about 220,000 clones, about nine tenths of them present only once. Sequencing used PBMCs. These receptors all come from a woman between 18 and 29 years old in good health and CMV-seronegative.

V usage is TRBV9 and J usage is TRBJ1-2; the D is unclear. CDR3 length: 12 amino acids. V lost 4 bases, J lost 8 bases, and 12 bases lay in between. CDR1 and CDR2 from the germline V gene are SGDLS and YYNGEE. CDR3 sequence: CASSLPHWGYTF. CDR3 nucleotide sequence: TGTGCCAGCAGCCTCCCACATTGGGGCTACACCTTC.

This clone occurred once. The CDR3 here is CASLLRGRYHNYGYTF. CDR3 bases: TGTGCCAGCCTGTTGCGGGGGCGTTATCATAACTATGGCTACACCTTC. The chain uses TRBV28 and TRBJ1-2, with TRBD1 as a possible D gene (6 bases). CDR1 and CDR2 (germline): MDHEN, SYDVKM. V dropped 8 bases and J dropped 1 base, with 20 bases sitting between them. The CDR3 extends over 16 amino acids.

This sequence joins TRBV7-3 and TRBJ2-1; 7 nucleotides line up with TRBD2. Germline CDR1 is SGHTA and CDR2 is FQGTGA. The trim removed 4 bases at V and 4 bases at J, leaving 10 bases unmatched. The CDR3 runs 16 residues. Here the CDR3 reads CASSWGRGVQYNEQFF. The CDR3 DNA reads as TGTGCCAGCAGCTGGGGGAGGGGCGTACAGTACAATGAGCAGTTCTTC.

The chain couples TRBV15 to TRBJ2-4; no definite D call. V lost 0 bases to trimming and J lost 1 base, with 16 bases between them. This CDR3 has 18 residues. The germline V gene encodes CDR1 LNHNV and CDR2 YYDKDF (reference sequence). CDR3 bases: TGTGCCACCAGCAGAGATACCAGCGCCCCCGGGGCCAAAAACATTCAGTACTTC. Protein sequence: CATSRDTSAPGAKNIQYF.

This sequence joins TRBV25-1 and TRBJ1-5, with TRBD1 matching 12 bases. CDR3 length: 17 amino acids. V shed 6 bases, J shed 3 bases, and the junction held 9 bases outside the gene matches. The germline V gene encodes CDR1 MGHDK and CDR2 SYGVNS. This CDR3 reads CASSATGTGGDNQPQHF. In DNA, the CDR3 is TGTGCCAGCAGCGCGACCGGGACAGGGGGCGACAATCAGCCCCAGCATTTT.

This clone was seen more than once but under ten times. The chain uses TRBV5-1 and TRBJ2-7; 9 nucleotides match TRBD1. Looked up from germline, CDR1 is SGHRS and CDR2 is YFSETQ. CDR3 size: 14 residues. With 3 bases clipped from V and 4 bases from J, the junction kept 5 bases outside the gene matches. CDR3 residues: CASSSDRGGYEQYF. The DNA of the CDR3 is TGCGCCAGCAGCTCGGACAGGGGAGGGTACGAGCAGTACTTC.

V and J are TRBV27 and TRBJ2-1, with a possible D match to TRBD1 (5 bases). Trimming shortened V by 1 base and J by 0 bases, and 7 bases separated the two germline ends. This CDR3 is built from 15 residues. Germline V gene sequence: CDR1 MNHEY, CDR2 SMNVEV (reference sequence). DNA for the CDR3: TGTGCCAGCAGTTTATTTCAGGGCTCCTACAATGAGCAGTTCTTC. Its protein product is CASSLFQGSYNEQFF.

The chain couples TRBV2 to TRBJ2-6; 8 bases agree with TRBD1. The CDR3 length is 21 residues. Germline V CDR1 and CDR2: SNHLY, FYNNEI. The ends lost 10 bases at V and 0 bases at J; junction bases unmatched: 23. For the CDR3, the DNA is TGTGCCACCGCAAAGAATCCGGGGTATCCAGGGGGCTTCTCTGGGGCCAACGTCCTGACTTTC. It is translated as CATAKNPGYPGGFSGANVLTF.

The V call is TRBV5-1, the J call TRBJ1-3; TRBD1 agrees at 10 bases. This CDR3 spans 16 amino acids. J was trimmed by 0 bases and V by 3 bases; bases with no gene match: 3. Germline CDR1 and CDR2: SGHRS and YFSETQ. The CDR3 here is CASSWTGGFSGNTIYF. In DNA, the CDR3 is TGCGCCAGCAGCTGGACAGGGGGTTTCTCTGGAAACACCATATATTTT.

The J gene is TRBJ1-5, the V gene TRBV7-9; D gene unclear. CDR1 is SEHNR and CDR2 is FQNEAQ in the germline V gene (reference sequence). This CDR3 region has 14 residues. V lost 5 bases and J 5 bases, leaving 13 bases between the germline ends. For the CDR3, the DNA is TGTGCCAGCAGCATGGTTTTCAGTGATCAGCCCCAGCATTTT. This translates into CASSMVFSDQPQHF.

The chain recombines TRBV30 with TRBJ2-5, with 7 bases lining up with TRBD1. Germline values: CDR1 GTSNPN, CDR2 SVGIG (reference sequence). J lost 5 bases, V lost 0 bases, and 3 bases had no gene match. The CDR3 has 13 amino acids. The chain's CDR3 is CAWSVTGVETQYF. The CDR3 bases are TGTGCCTGGAGTGTAACAGGGGTCGAGACCCAGTACTTC.

CDR3 loop: CASSPRGLQDTGELFF. CDR3 bases: TGTGCCAGTAGCCCTAGGGGGCTTCAGGACACCGGGGAGCTGTTTTTT. This chain uses TRBV19 with TRBJ2-2; 7 nucleotides align to TRBD1. There are 16 residues in the CDR3. J was trimmed by 3 bases and V by 6 bases; bases with no gene match: 10. Germline values: CDR1 LNHDA, CDR2 SQIVND (reference sequence).

The chain carries TRBV10-3 and TRBJ2-7, with 8 bases that match TRBD1. J was trimmed by 5 bases and V by 3 bases; bases with no gene match: 6. Per the germline V gene, CDR1 is ENHRY and CDR2 is SYGVKD. This CDR3 has 14 amino acids. CDR3 sequence reads: CAISDQDRVHEQYF. The CDR3 DNA reads TGTGCCATCAGTGATCAGGACAGGGTCCACGAGCAGTACTTC.

V usage is TRBV18 and J usage is TRBJ2-7; no definite D call. The CDR3 runs to 11 residues. Germline V gives CDR1 KGHSH, CDR2 LQKENI. Deletions cut 6 bases from V and 3 bases from J, with 6 bases between. CDR3 nucleotides: TGTGCCAGCTCTCTTTTCTACGAGCAGTACTTC. Encoded protein: CASSLFYEQYF.

The chain links TRBV11-1 to TRBJ2-3, with TRBD1 as a possible D gene (5 bases). This CDR3 is 15 amino acids long. The V end was cut by 4 bases, the J end by 0 bases, with 11 bases between. The germline V gene has CDR1 SGHAT and CDR2 FQDESV (reference sequence). The CDR3 region has the DNA TGTGCCAGCAGCTCCATGACAGCAAGCACAGATACGCAGTATTTT. It is translated as CASSSMTASTDTQYF.

The chain combines TRBV4-2 with TRBJ2-7; possible D gene TRBD2, 6 bases. This CDR3 has 16 residues. V was shortened by 1 base and J by 2 bases, with 15 bases between the two germline ends. Germline V gene data show CDR1 as LGHNA and CDR2 as YNFKEQ. In DNA form, the CDR3 reads TGTGCCAGCAGCCAAGGCCCGCGGGGAGCCCCCTACGAGCAGTACTTC. Translation: CASSQGPRGAPYEQYF.

The chain combines TRBV4-2 with TRBJ1-6, with 10 nucleotides matching TRBD1. V shed 5 bases, J shed 7 bases, and the junction held 8 bases outside the gene matches. Germline assignment: CDR1 LGHNA and CDR2 YNFKEQ. CDR3 size: 16 residues. This chain's CDR3 is CASSSRTGQGNSPLHF. DNA for the CDR3: TGTGCCAGCAGCTCACGAACGGGACAGGGGAATTCACCCCTCCACTTT.

This clone was observed a single time. This chain links TRBV6-1 with TRBJ1-3, with 7 bases identical to TRBD1. Germline lookup yields CDR1 MNHNS and CDR2 SASEGT. This CDR3 is 15 amino acids long. Germline trimming cut 7 bases from V and 0 bases from J; bases unmatched to any gene: 6. The CDR3 loop is CASTTGTVSGNTIYF. As DNA, the CDR3 is TGTGCCAGCACTACAGGGACAGTCTCTGGAAACACCATATATTTT.